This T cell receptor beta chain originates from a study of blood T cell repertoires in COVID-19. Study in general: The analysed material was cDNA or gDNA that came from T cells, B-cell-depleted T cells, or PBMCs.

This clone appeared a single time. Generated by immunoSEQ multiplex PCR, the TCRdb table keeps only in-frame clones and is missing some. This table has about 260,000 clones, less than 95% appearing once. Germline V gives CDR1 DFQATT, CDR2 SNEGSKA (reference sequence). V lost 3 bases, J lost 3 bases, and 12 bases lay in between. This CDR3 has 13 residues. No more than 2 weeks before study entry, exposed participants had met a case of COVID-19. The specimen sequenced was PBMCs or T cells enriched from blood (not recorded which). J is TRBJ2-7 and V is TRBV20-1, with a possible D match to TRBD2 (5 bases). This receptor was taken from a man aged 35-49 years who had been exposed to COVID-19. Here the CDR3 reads CSASSERSYEQYF. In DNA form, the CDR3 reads TGCAGTGCTAGTTCGGAGCGGAGCTACGAGCAGTACTTC.